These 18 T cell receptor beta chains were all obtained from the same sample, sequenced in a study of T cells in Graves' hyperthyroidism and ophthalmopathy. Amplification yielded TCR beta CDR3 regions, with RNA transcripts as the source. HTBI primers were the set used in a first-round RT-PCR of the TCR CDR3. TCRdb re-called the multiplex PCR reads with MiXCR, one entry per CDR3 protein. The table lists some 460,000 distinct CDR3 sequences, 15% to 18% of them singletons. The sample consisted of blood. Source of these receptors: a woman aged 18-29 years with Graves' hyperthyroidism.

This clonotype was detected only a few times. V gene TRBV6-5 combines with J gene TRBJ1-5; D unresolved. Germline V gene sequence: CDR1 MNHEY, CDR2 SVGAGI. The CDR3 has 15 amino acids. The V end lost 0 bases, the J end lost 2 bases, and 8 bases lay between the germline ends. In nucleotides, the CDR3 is TGTGCCAGCAGTTACTCGAGTAGAGGCAATCAGCCCCAGCATTTT. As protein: CASSYSSRGNQPQHF.

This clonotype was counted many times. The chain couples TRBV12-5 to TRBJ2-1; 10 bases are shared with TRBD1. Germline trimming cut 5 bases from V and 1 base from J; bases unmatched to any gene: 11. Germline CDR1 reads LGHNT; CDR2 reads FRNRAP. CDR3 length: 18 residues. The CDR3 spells CASGLDAWTGGSYNEQFF. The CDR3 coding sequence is TGTGCTAGTGGTCTGGACGCGTGGACAGGGGGTTCCTACAATGAGCAGTTCTTC.

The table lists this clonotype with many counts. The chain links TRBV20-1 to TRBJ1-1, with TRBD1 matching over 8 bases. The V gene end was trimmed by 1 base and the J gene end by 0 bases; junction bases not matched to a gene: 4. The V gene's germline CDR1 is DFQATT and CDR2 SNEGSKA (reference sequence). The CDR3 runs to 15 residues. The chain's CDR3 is CSARGTGGVNTEAFF. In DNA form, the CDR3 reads TGCAGTGCTAGAGGTACAGGGGGGGTGAACACTGAAGCTTTCTTT.

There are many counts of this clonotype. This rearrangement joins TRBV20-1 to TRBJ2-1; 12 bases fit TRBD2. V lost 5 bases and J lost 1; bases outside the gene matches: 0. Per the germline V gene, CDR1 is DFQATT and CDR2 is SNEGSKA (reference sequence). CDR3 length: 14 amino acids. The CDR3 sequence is CSAGLAGSYNEQFF. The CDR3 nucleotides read TGCAGTGCTGGACTAGCGGGGTCCTACAATGAGCAGTTCTTC.

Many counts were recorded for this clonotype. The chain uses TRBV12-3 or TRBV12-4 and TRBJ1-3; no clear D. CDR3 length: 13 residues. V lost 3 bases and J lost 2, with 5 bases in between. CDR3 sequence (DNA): TGTGCCAGCAGTTTTGGGACTGGAAACACCATATATTTT. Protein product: CASSFGTGNTIYF.

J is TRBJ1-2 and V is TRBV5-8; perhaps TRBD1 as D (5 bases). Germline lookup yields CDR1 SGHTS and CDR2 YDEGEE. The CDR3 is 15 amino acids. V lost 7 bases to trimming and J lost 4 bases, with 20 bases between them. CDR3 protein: CASRTAGSSTYGYTF. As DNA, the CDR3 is TGTGCCAGCCGAACTGCAGGGAGTTCCACCTATGGCTACACCTTC. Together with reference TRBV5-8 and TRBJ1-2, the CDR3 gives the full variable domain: EAGVTQSPTHLIKTRGQQATLRCSPISGHTSVYWYQQALGLGLQFLLWYDEGEERNRGNFPPRFSGRQFPNYSSELNVNALELEDSALYLCASRTAGSSTYGYTFGSGTRLTVV.

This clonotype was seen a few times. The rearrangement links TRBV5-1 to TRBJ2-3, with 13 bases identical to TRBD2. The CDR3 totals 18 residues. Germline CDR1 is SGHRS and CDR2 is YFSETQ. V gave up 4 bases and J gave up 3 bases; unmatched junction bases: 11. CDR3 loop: CASSPGLAGALVTDTQYF. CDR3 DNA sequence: TGCGCCAGCAGCCCTGGACTAGCGGGGGCGCTGGTAACAGATACGCAGTATTTT. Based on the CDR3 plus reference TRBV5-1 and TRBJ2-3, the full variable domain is KAGVTQTPRYLIKTRGQQVTLSCSPISGHRSVSWYQQTPGQGLQFLFEYFSETQRNKGNFPGRFSGRQFSNSRSEMNVSTLELGDSALYLCASSPGLAGALVTDTQYFGPGTRLTVL.

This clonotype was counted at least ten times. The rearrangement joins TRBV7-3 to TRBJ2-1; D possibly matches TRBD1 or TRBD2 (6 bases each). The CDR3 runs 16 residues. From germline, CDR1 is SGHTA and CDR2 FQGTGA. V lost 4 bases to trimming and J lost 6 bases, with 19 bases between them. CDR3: CASSSPDGPGANEQFF. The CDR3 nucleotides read TGTGCCAGCAGCTCCCCGGACGGGCCGGGGGCCAATGAGCAGTTCTTC.

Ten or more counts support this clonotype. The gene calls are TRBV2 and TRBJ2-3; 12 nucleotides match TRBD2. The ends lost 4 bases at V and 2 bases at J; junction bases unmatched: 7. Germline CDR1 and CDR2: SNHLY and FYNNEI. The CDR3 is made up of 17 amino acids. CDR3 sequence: CASSVIGLAGITDTQYF. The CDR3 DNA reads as TGTGCCAGCAGTGTAATTGGACTAGCGGGGATCACAGATACGCAGTATTTT.

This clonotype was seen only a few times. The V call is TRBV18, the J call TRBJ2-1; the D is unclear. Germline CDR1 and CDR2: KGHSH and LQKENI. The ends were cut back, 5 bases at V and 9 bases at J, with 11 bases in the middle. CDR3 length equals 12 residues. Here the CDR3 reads CASSIGSGEQFF. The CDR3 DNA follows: TGTGCCAGCTCAATTGGGTCGGGTGAGCAGTTCTTC.

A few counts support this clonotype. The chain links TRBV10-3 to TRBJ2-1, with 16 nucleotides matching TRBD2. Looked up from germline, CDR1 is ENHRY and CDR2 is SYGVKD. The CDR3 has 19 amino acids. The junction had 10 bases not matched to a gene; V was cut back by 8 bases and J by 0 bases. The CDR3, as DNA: TGTGCCATCGGTCCGGGACTAGCGGGAGGGCCCAGCTCCTACAATGAGCAGTTCTTC. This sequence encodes CAIGPGLAGGPSSYNEQFF.

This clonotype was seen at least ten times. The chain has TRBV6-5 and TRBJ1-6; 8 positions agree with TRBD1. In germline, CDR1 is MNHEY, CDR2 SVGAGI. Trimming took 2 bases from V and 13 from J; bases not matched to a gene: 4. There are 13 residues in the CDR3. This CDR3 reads CASSYGQGSPLHF. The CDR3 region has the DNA TGTGCCAGCAGTTACGGACAGGGCTCGCCCCTCCACTTT.

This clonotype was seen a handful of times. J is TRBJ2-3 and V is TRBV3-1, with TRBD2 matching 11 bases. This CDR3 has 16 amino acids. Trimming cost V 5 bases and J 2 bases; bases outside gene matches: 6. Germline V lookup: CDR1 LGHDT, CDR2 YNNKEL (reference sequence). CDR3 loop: CASSLRLAGPTDTQYF. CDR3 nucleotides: TGTGCCAGCAGCTTAAGACTAGCGGGGCCCACAGATACGCAGTATTTT.

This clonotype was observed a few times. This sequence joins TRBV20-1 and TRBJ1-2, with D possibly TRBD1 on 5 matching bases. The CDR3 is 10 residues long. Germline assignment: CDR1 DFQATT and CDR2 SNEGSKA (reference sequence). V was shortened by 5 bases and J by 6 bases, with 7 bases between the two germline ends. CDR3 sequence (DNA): TGCAGTGCTCACAGGAATGGCTACACCTTC. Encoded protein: CSAHRNGYTF.

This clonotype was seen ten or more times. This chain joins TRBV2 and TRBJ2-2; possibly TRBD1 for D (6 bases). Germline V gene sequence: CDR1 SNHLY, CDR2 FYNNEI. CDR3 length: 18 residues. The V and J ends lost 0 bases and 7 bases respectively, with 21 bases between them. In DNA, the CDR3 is TGTGCCAGCAGTGAAGCCCCCTTACAGGGATACCAGGGCGGGGAGCTGTTTTTT. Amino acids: CASSEAPLQGYQGGELFF. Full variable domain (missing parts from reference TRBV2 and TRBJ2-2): EPEVTQTPSHQVTQMGQEVILRCVPISNHLYFYWYRQILGQKVEFLVSFYNNEISEKSEIFDDQFSVERPDGSNFTLKIRSTKLEDSAMYFCASSEAPLQGYQGGELFFGEGSRLTVL.

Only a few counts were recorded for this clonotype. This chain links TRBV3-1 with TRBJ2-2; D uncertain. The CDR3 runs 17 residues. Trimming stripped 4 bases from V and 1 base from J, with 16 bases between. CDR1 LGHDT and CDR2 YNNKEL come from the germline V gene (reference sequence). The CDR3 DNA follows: TGTGCCAGCAGCCCAGTTAAAAAGACATTGAACACCGGGGAGCTGTTTTTT. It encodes CASSPVKKTLNTGELFF.

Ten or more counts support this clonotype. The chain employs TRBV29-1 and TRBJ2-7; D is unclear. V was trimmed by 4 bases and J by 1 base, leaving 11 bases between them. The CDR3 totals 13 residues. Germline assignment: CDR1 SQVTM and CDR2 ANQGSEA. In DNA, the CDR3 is TGCAGCGTTGTGTACAGCGCATCCTACGAGCAGTACTTC. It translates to CSVVYSASYEQYF.

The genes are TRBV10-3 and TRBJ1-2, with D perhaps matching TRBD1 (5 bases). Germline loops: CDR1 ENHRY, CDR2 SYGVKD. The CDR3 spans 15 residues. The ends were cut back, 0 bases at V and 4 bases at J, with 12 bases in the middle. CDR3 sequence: CAISESQGRPYGYTF. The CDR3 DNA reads TGTGCCATCAGTGAGTCGCAGGGTCGTCCCTATGGCTACACCTTC.